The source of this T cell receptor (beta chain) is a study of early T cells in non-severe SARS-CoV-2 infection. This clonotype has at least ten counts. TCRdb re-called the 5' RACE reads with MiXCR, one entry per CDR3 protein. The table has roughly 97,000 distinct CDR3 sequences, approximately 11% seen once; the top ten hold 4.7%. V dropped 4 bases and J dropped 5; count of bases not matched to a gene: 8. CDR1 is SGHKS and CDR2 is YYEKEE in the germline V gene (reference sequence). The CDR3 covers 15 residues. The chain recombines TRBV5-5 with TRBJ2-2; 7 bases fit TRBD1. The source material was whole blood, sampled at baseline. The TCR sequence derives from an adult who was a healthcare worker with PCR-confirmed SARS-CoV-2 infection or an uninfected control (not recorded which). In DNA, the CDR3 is TGTGCCAGCAGCACCGGGACAGCCTTGACCGGGGAGCTGTTTTTT. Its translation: CASSTGTALTGELFF.